Here is one T cell receptor (beta chain) with its context. The V gene's germline CDR1 is LNHDA and CDR2 SQIVND (reference sequence). The CDR3 runs 13 residues. V dropped 7 bases and J dropped 8 bases, with 17 bases sitting between them. This entry is derived from a study of identical twins' blood T cells. TCRdb passed the 5' RACE reads through MiXCR, listing each CDR3 protein once. This table has 400,000 or so distinct CDR3 sequences, roughly 28% appearing once. The sequence came from a woman aged 18-49 years in good health. Material: PBMCs. The chain uses TRBV19 and TRBJ1-1; perhaps TRBD1 as D (6 bases). This CDR3 is CASKLGATTEAFF. DNA for the CDR3: TGTGCCAGTAAACTGGGGGCGACCACCGAAGCTTTCTTT.